The 23 T cell receptor beta chains below come from one sample, sequenced in a study of cytomegalovirus exposure and HLA in healthy donors (dated by TCRdb to about 2017). Library prep was done by the immunoSEQ multiplex PCR assay. For the multiplex PCR, a mixture combining 60 forward primers for TCR Vbeta segments and 13 reverse primers for TCR Jbeta segments was used. Drawn from immuneACCESS, this table holds only the in-frame rearrangements with V and J called that TCRdb kept. Clones are partly lost; checked studies trace under half to an unresolved V gene and leave the rest unexplained. The sample contains 150,000 or so clones, 74% of them found a single time. In total, the top ten clones hold around 4.7% of the sample. Material: PBMCs. The receptor set was obtained from a man in his late teens or twenties in good health and CMV-seropositive.

The table lists this clone with a few counts. The chain is built from TRBV28 and TRBJ1-4, with 7 bases fitting TRBD1. CDR1 and CDR2 from the germline V gene are MDHEN and SYDVKM. Losses at the gene ends were 10 bases for V and 7 bases for J; bases not matched to a gene: 9. The CDR3 loop spans 13 amino acids. The CDR3 protein is CAIGTVGREKLFF. CDR3 nucleotides: TGTGCCATCGGGACAGTGGGACGTGAAAAACTGTTTTTT.

The V call is TRBV2, the J call TRBJ2-2; 9 positions match TRBD1. CDR3 length: 15 residues. The V gene end was trimmed by 4 bases and the J gene end by 4 bases; junction bases not matched to a gene: 4. Germline V gene lookup returns CDR1 SNHLY and CDR2 FYNNEI. DNA of the CDR3: TGTGCCAGCAGTGTGGACAGGGGCGTCACCGGGGAGCTGTTTTTT. Translated: CASSVDRGVTGELFF.

V is TRBV5-4 and J is TRBJ2-7; 7 bases agree with TRBD2. This CDR3 comprises 14 residues. Germline loops: CDR1 SGHNT, CDR2 YYREEE (reference sequence). V gave up 4 bases and J gave up 4 bases; unmatched junction bases: 8. The CDR3 DNA is TGTGCCAGCAGCGCGGCCCCGGGAGGATACGAGCAGTACTTC. Translating it yields CASSAAPGGYEQYF.

This chain uses TRBV2 with TRBJ1-5; possible D gene TRBD1, 5 bases. Germline V CDR1 and CDR2: SNHLY, FYNNEI. The CDR3 has 14 residues. V lost 6 bases to trimming and J lost 5 bases, with 14 bases between them. The CDR3 loop is CASSPGGVDQPQHF. The CDR3 nucleotides are TGTGCCAGCAGCCCGGGGGGGGTGGATCAGCCCCAGCATTTT. The whole variable domain, filled in from reference TRBV2 and TRBJ1-5, reads EPEVTQTPSHQVTQMGQEVILRCVPISNHLYFYWYRQILGQKVEFLVSFYNNEISEKSEIFDDQFSVERPDGSNFTLKIRSTKLEDSAMYFCASSPGGVDQPQHFGDGTRLSIL.

The chain recombines TRBV4-1 with TRBJ2-3, with TRBD2 matching 14 bases. V shed 4 bases and J 0 bases; nucleotides not matched to a gene: 6. Germline values: CDR1 MGHRA, CDR2 YSYEKL. The CDR3 consists of 18 residues. DNA for the CDR3: TGCGCCAGCAGCCCCTTGACTAGCGGGGGGGGTAGCACAGATACGCAGTATTTT. It translates to CASSPLTSGGGSTDTQYF.

Details on this clone: Because it lacks the conserved phenylalanine or tryptophan at the end, this CDR3 is likely a read error. The rearrangement uses TRBV29-1 and TRBJ1-1, with D unclear. Per the germline V gene, CDR1 is SQVTM and CDR2 is ANQGSEA. There are 13 residues in the CDR3. V was trimmed by 0 bases and J by 11 bases, leaving 16 bases between them. The CDR3: CSVEEPATRLAFV. Written as DNA, the CDR3 is TGCAGCGTTGAAGAGCCAGCTACTAGATTGGCTTTCGTT.

This chain joins TRBV28 and TRBJ2-3; the D is unclear. The CDR3 spans 13 residues. Germline CDR1 reads MDHEN; CDR2 reads SYDVKM. V dropped 2 bases and J dropped 4 bases, with 7 bases sitting between them. Here the CDR3 reads CASSLVGADTQYF. CDR3 in DNA: TGTGCCAGCAGTTTAGTCGGAGCAGATACGCAGTATTTT.

The rearrangement links TRBV11-3 to TRBJ2-2; 8 positions agree with TRBD1. CDR1 and CDR2 from the germline V gene are SGHNT and YENEEA. V lost 2 bases to trimming and J lost 5 bases; unmatched junction nucleotides: 7. The CDR3 is made up of 16 amino acids. In nucleotides, the CDR3 is TGTGCCAGCAGCTTAAGGGGACAGGTCGAAACCGGGGAGCTGTTTTTT. It yields the protein CASSLRGQVETGELFF.

The chain combines TRBV23-1 with TRBJ2-3; the match to TRBD2 covers 11 bases. TRBV23-1 is annotated as an ORF whose role is uncertain. The CDR3 has 19 amino acids. Trimming took 0 bases from V and 3 from J; bases not matched to a gene: 11. In DNA, the CDR3 is TGCGCCAGCAGTCAATCGCCCCTCCTTAGCGGGGGGGGAACAGATACGCAGTATTTT. This encodes CASSQSPLLSGGGTDTQYF.

The gene calls are TRBV18 and TRBJ2-1; possibly TRBD1 for D (5 bases). Germline assignment: CDR1 KGHSH and CDR2 LQKENI. There are 17 residues in the CDR3. V lost 6 bases, J lost 3 bases, and 21 bases lay in between. The CDR3 DNA reads as TGTGCCAGCTCCGCCAGTGGGGCGGATTACGTCTACAATGAGCAGTTCTTC. Translation: CASSASGADYVYNEQFF.

The chain joins TRBV4-2 to TRBJ2-4; weak D call: TRBD1 (5 bases). Germline lookup yields CDR1 LGHNA and CDR2 YNFKEQ. With 0 bases removed from V and 0 bases from J, the gap between germline ends came to 12 bases. The CDR3 totals 17 residues. CDR3 DNA sequence: TGTGCCAGCAGCCAAGATGAAGACAGACTAGCCAAAAACATTCAGTACTTC. Protein sequence: CASSQDEDRLAKNIQYF.

The chain recombines TRBV2 with TRBJ1-6; D unclear. The CDR3 spans 15 residues. Germline V CDR1 and CDR2: SNHLY, FYNNEI. Trimming stripped 2 bases from V and 6 bases from J, with 11 bases between. CDR3 region: CASSEQAGSNSPLHF. The CDR3 DNA is TGTGCCAGCAGTGAACAGGCCGGATCTAATTCACCCCTCCACTTT.

This chain links TRBV5-4 with TRBJ2-2; possible D gene TRBD2, 5 bases. Germline V gives CDR1 SGHNT, CDR2 YYREEE (reference sequence). V shed 4 bases and J shed 6 bases, with 13 bases lying between them. This CDR3 has 14 amino acids. CDR3 in amino acids: CASSGILVPGELFF. The CDR3, as DNA: TGTGCCAGCAGCGGTATACTAGTTCCCGGGGAGCTGTTTTTT.

The J gene is TRBJ1-1, the V gene TRBV7-2; D unresolved. Trimming left V 5 bases short and J 3 bases short, with 7 bases between. Germline V gene lookup returns CDR1 SGHTA and CDR2 FQGNSA. This CDR3 is built from 12 residues. Here the CDR3 reads CASSLQYTEAFF. CDR3 DNA: TGTGCCAGCAGCCTACAGTACACTGAAGCTTTCTTT.

This chain uses TRBV19 with TRBJ2-7; 7 bases line up with TRBD1. The CDR3 has 10 amino acids. The V segment lost 11 bases and the J segment 3 bases; nucleotides outside the gene matches: 1. Germline V lookup: CDR1 LNHDA, CDR2 SQIVND (reference sequence). CDR3 coding DNA: TGTGCCCACAGGGGCTACGAGCAGTACTTC. It yields the protein CAHRGYEQYF.

This rearrangement joins TRBV7-9 to TRBJ2-7, with 7 bases fitting TRBD1. This CDR3 region has 14 residues. CDR1 is SEHNR, CDR2 FQNEAQ, per germline (reference sequence). J was trimmed by 0 bases and V by 7 bases; bases with no gene match: 6. This CDR3 reads CASKRGGHSYEQYF. The CDR3 DNA reads as TGTGCCAGCAAAAGAGGGGGCCACTCCTACGAGCAGTACTTC. The whole variable domain, remainder taken from reference TRBV7-9 and TRBJ2-7, is DTGVSQNPRHKITKRGQNVTFRCDPISEHNRLYWYRQTLGQGPEFLTYFQNEAQLEKSRLLSDRFSAERPKGSFSTLEIQRTEQGDSAMYLCASKRGGHSYEQYFGPGTRLTVT.

This clone was counted between two and nine times. The CDR3 sequence is CSGTGGWGMNTEAFF. For the CDR3, the DNA is TGCAGCGGGACAGGGGGCTGGGGGATGAACACTGAAGCTTTCTTT. The chain joins TRBV29-1 to TRBJ1-1; 11 nucleotides match TRBD1. Per germline, CDR1 SQVTM and CDR2 ANQGSEA. This CDR3 comprises 15 residues. V lost 7 bases and J lost 0; bases outside the gene matches: 7.

The rearrangement uses TRBV18 and TRBJ1-1; D is perhaps TRBD1 (6 bases). CDR1 and CDR2 from the germline V gene are KGHSH and LQKENI. V lost 8 bases and J 6 bases, leaving 19 bases between the germline ends. The CDR3 consists of 14 residues. The CDR3 nucleotides are TGTGCCAGCCGGGACGGCAGGGGAGATCCTGAAGCTTTCTTT. Translation gives CASRDGRGDPEAFF. The full variable domain, rest sourced from reference TRBV18 and TRBJ1-1, is NAGVMQNPRHLVRRRGQEARLRCSPMKGHSHVYWYRQLPEEGLKFMVYLQKENIIDESGMPKERFSAEFPKEGPSILRIQQVVRGDSAAYFCASRDGRGDPEAFFGQGTRLTVV.

This chain links TRBV5-6 with TRBJ2-2, with TRBD2 matching over 10 bases. After removal of 2 bases from V and 6 bases from J, the junction contained 4 bases not matched to a gene. This CDR3 is 15 amino acids long. Germline CDR1 SGHDT, CDR2 YYEEEE. This CDR3 is CASSLSGRASGELFF. CDR3 coding DNA: TGTGCCAGCAGCTTAAGCGGGAGGGCCTCCGGGGAGCTGTTTTTT.

The chain couples TRBV28 to TRBJ2-1; 8 bases agree with TRBD2. From germline, CDR1 is MDHEN and CDR2 SYDVKM. The CDR3 has 14 amino acids. V shed 4 bases and J 4 bases; nucleotides not matched to a gene: 3. The CDR3 DNA reads as TGTGCCAGCAGTTCTGCGGGGGGATACAATGAGCAGTTCTTC. It is translated as CASSSAGGYNEQFF.

The chain is built from TRBV5-1 and TRBJ2-7, with 8 bases matching TRBD1. J was trimmed by 7 bases and V by 2 bases; bases with no gene match: 11. This CDR3 is 15 amino acids long. The germline V gene has CDR1 SGHRS and CDR2 YFSETQ. The CDR3 reads CASSLARTGTGEQYF. Written as DNA, the CDR3 is TGCGCCAGCAGCTTAGCCCGGACAGGGACGGGAGAGCAGTACTTC.

The chain has TRBV10-3 and TRBJ2-3; 9 positions match TRBD1. CDR3 length: 15 amino acids. Germline values: CDR1 ENHRY, CDR2 SYGVKD. Trimming took 4 bases from V and 1 from J; bases not matched to a gene: 3. The CDR3 sequence is CAISAQGAGTDTQYF. CDR3 in DNA: TGTGCCATCAGTGCACAGGGGGCTGGCACAGATACGCAGTATTTT.

With regard to this clone: One junction end disagrees with the germline gene, perhaps due to a read error. This chain uses TRBV7-7 with TRBJ1-2; tentatively, D is TRBD1 (5 bases). The CDR3 is made up of 16 amino acids. From germline, CDR1 is SSHAT and CDR2 FNYEAQ (reference sequence). Written as DNA, the CDR3 is TGTGCTAGCAGCTTAGCAGTCAGGAGGGGTCAGGACGGCTACACCTTC. Translating gives CASSLAVRRGQDGYTF. The whole variable domain, remainder taken from reference TRBV7-7 and TRBJ1-2, is GAGVSQSPRYKVTKRGQDVTLRCDPISSHATLYWYQQALGQGPEFLTYFNYEAQPDKSGLPSDRFSAERPEGSISTLTIQRTEQRDSAMYRCASSLAVRRGQDGYTFGSGTRLTVV.